Described below is a single T cell receptor beta chain sequence and its context. The antigen remains undetermined. This sample was taken from a study of T cells in Graves' hyperthyroidism and ophthalmopathy. About the study: Peripheral blood samples were taken at initial diagnosis, prior to any treatment. Study conclusions and caveats: A model of 13 V-J features distinguished ophthalmopathy from stable hyperthyroidism.

There were TCR beta CDR3 regions amplified from RNA transcripts. The HTBI set primed first-round TCR CDR3 RT-PCR. MiXCR, run by TCRdb on the multiplex PCR reads, gives a single entry per CDR3 protein. The sample records hundreds of thousands of distinct CDR3 sequences, 38% being singletons. CDR3 length: 15 residues. Trimming removed 3 bases at V and 4 bases at J, with 15 bases between. The germline V gene encodes CDR1 SGHAT and CDR2 FQNNGV. Calling Graves' hyperthyroidism stable meant ophthalmopathy did not progress within 18 months. This sequence originates from a man aged 18-30 years with Graves' hyperthyroidism. The chain has TRBV11-2 and TRBJ2-5; D is possibly TRBD1 (6 bases). The specimen sequenced was blood. The CDR3 nucleotides are TGTGCCAGCAGCTTCCAGGGGTCAGAAGGAGAGACCCAGTACTTC. Its protein is CASSFQGSEGETQYF.